Following are 28 T cell receptor beta chains from one sample sequenced in a study of monozygotic twins with inflammatory bowel disease. TCRdb re-called the 5' RACE reads; one entry per CDR3 protein, DNA not given. This listing includes 200,000 to 250,000 distinct CDR3 sequences. The specimen sequenced was blood. Receptors were obtained from a human donor with ulcerative colitis or Crohn's disease, or a healthy co-twin of an affected twin (not recorded which).

This rearrangement joins TRBV7-3 to TRBJ1-1; TCRdb proposes TRBD1, but this gene call is untestable without DNA. Germline lookup yields CDR1 SGHTA and CDR2 FQGTGA. The CDR3 length is 15 residues. CDR3 region: CASSPRTGEYTEAFF.

The chain employs TRBV28 and TRBJ1-5; the TRBD1 assignment by TCRdb is unverifiable without DNA. This CDR3 is 13 amino acids long. Germline V gene data show CDR1 as MDHEN and CDR2 as SYDVKM. The CDR3 protein is CASNGGLNQPQHF.

The chain links TRBV7-6 to TRBJ2-5; TCRdb selects TRBD1, and the lack of DNA leaves this call unchecked. The CDR3 contains 12 residues. The germline CDR1 and CDR2 sequences are SGHVS and FNYEAQ. The CDR3 loop is CASSTGPGTQYF.

The chain links TRBV19 to TRBJ2-7; TCRdb's D call, TRBD1, is unchecked because there is no DNA. This CDR3 is built from 15 residues. Germline V CDR1 and CDR2: LNHDA, SQIVND (reference sequence). The CDR3 spells CASKQVTGGGYEQYF.

The chain recombines TRBV2 with TRBJ2-2; TCRdb names TRBD1, which stays unverified in the absence of DNA. The length of the CDR3 is 16 residues. Germline V gene lookup returns CDR1 SNHLY and CDR2 FYNNEI. The CDR3 region is CASSLTGGQGAGELFF.

The chain uses TRBV20-1 and TRBJ1-6; TCRdb returns TRBD1, unconfirmable since there is no DNA. Germline CDR1 and CDR2: DFQATT and SNEGSKA (reference sequence). The CDR3 runs to 17 residues. CDR3 sequence: CSARDWSMGQGNSPLHF.

This rearrangement joins TRBV7-8 to TRBJ2-7; TCRdb picks TRBD2, but there is no DNA to check that call. Germline V gene lookup returns CDR1 SGHVS and CDR2 FQNEAQ. The CDR3 contains 13 residues. The CDR3: CASSSRGDYEQYF. Full variable domain (missing parts from reference TRBV7-8 and TRBJ2-7): GAGVSQSPRYKVAKRGQDVALRCDPISGHVSLFWYQQALGQGPEFLTYFQNEAQLDKSGLPSDRFFAERPEGSVSTLKIQRTQQEDSAVYLCASSSRGDYEQYFGPGTRLTVT.

The chain employs TRBV7-8 and TRBJ2-2; TCRdb names TRBD1, which stays unverified in the absence of DNA. This CDR3 contains 15 residues. Germline CDR1 SGHVS, CDR2 FQNEAQ. CDR3 amino acids: CASSNRQGPPGELFF. Looking up the rest from reference TRBV7-8 and TRBJ2-2 gives the full variable domain: GAGVSQSPRYKVAKRGQDVALRCDPISGHVSLFWYQQALGQGPEFLTYFQNEAQLDKSGLPSDRFFAERPEGSVSTLKIQRTQQEDSAVYLCASSNRQGPPGELFFGEGSRLTVL.

The CDR3 protein is CASSYNRGSNQPQHF. V is TRBV6-5 and J is TRBJ1-5. The CDR3 consists of 15 residues. Germline V gives CDR1 MNHEY, CDR2 SVGAGI.

The chain employs TRBV10-3 and TRBJ1-5; TCRdb calls TRBD1, which cannot be checked without DNA. CDR1 ENHRY and CDR2 SYGVKD come from the germline V gene. The CDR3 is 14 residues long. The CDR3 loop is CATQDRSSNQPQHF.

The rearrangement joins TRBV7-3 to TRBJ1-1; TCRdb gives TRBD1 as the D gene, but with no DNA this cannot be confirmed. CDR1 is SGHTA and CDR2 is FQGTGA in the germline V gene. The CDR3 contains 13 residues. CDR3 protein: CASSRQPNTEAFF.

This sequence joins TRBV7-9 and TRBJ1-1. CDR1 SEHNR and CDR2 FQNEAQ come from the germline V gene (reference sequence). The CDR3 runs 15 residues. The CDR3 loop reads CASSSRGRVNTEAFF.

The V gene is TRBV4-1, the J gene TRBJ2-7; TCRdb names TRBD1, which stays unverified in the absence of DNA. There are 17 residues in the CDR3. CDR1 and CDR2 from the germline V gene are MGHRA and YSYEKL. The CDR3 region is CASSQGAGHPLVYEQYF.

V is TRBV11-1 and J is TRBJ2-1; the D gene TCRdb calls, TRBD1, cannot be checked with no DNA. Germline CDR1 and CDR2: SGHAT and FQDESV (reference sequence). This CDR3 is built from 19 residues. The CDR3 spells CASRQPRIGGPSSYNEQFF.

V gene TRBV2 combines with J gene TRBJ1-1; TCRdb reports TRBD1, a call that lacks DNA to check it against. Looked up from germline, CDR1 is SNHLY and CDR2 is FYNNEI. The CDR3 totals 14 residues. CDR3 loop: CASSVGQGRAEAFF.

The chain uses TRBV20-1 and TRBJ1-4; as DNA is missing, the TRBD1 call by TCRdb cannot be tested. The CDR3 has 18 residues. Germline V gives CDR1 DFQATT, CDR2 SNEGSKA (reference sequence). CDR3 amino acids: CSARDPSPHGATNEKLFF.

J is TRBJ1-1 and V is TRBV5-5; TCRdb picks TRBD1, but there is no DNA to check that call. Germline CDR1 is SGHKS and CDR2 is YYEKEE (reference sequence). The CDR3 extends over 13 amino acids. The CDR3 here is CASSLEGRTEAFF.

This chain joins TRBV5-4 and TRBJ2-7; there is no DNA to check the TCRdb D call of TRBD2. Germline CDR1 reads SGHNT; CDR2 reads YYREEE (reference sequence). The CDR3 consists of 15 residues. CDR3 residues: CASSRAGESSYEQYF. The full variable domain, completed using reference TRBV5-4 and TRBJ2-7, is ETGVTQSPTHLIKTRGQQVTLRCSSQSGHNTVSWYQQALGQGPQFIFQYYREEENGRGNFPPRFSGLQFPNYSSELNVNALELDDSALYLCASSRAGESSYEQYFGPGTRLTVT.

The chain is built from TRBV6-5 and TRBJ1-2. The CDR3 has 13 residues. CDR1 and CDR2 (germline): MNHEY, SVGAGI. The CDR3 sequence is CASRLDSNYGYTF.

This chain links TRBV9 with TRBJ1-6; TCRdb's D call of TRBD1 is untestable without DNA. Germline V lookup: CDR1 SGDLS, CDR2 YYNGEE. The CDR3 covers 13 residues. The CDR3 sequence is CASSVVGASPLHF. Combining the CDR3 with reference TRBV9 and TRBJ1-6 gives the whole variable domain DSGVTQTPKHLITATGQRVTLRCSPRSGDLSVYWYQQSLDQGLQFLIQYYNGEERAKGNILERFSAQQFPDLHSELNLSSLELGDSALYFCASSVVGASPLHFGNGTRLTVT.

V usage is TRBV6-6 and J usage is TRBJ2-5. The CDR3 is 14 residues long. CDR1 is MNHNY and CDR2 is SVGAGI in the germline V gene (reference sequence). The CDR3 region is CASSYRSLGETQYF.

The J gene is TRBJ2-2, the V gene TRBV9; TCRdb picks TRBD2, but there is no DNA to check that call. Germline V gene data show CDR1 as SGDLS and CDR2 as YYNGEE. This CDR3 has 16 amino acids. This CDR3 is CASSVGGLSVEGELFF.

The genes are TRBV6-1 and TRBJ2-1; TCRdb's D call of TRBD2 is untestable without DNA. The CDR3 is 17 amino acids. The germline V gene has CDR1 MNHNS and CDR2 SASEGT. The CDR3 sequence: CATTRQGLAGSYNEQFF.

V is TRBV18 and J is TRBJ2-1. The CDR3 runs 16 residues. CDR1 KGHSH and CDR2 LQKENI come from the germline V gene. The CDR3 protein is CASSPPGGQVLNEQFF. The full variable domain, its missing parts supplied by reference TRBV18 and TRBJ2-1, is NAGVMQNPRHLVRRRGQEARLRCSPMKGHSHVYWYRQLPEEGLKFMVYLQKENIIDESGMPKERFSAEFPKEGPSILRIQQVVRGDSAAYFCASSPPGGQVLNEQFFGPGTRLTVL.

The genes are TRBV6-2 or TRBV6-3 and TRBJ2-5; TCRdb designates TRBD2, a call that cannot be tested without DNA. The CDR3 consists of 20 residues. Germline CDR1 and CDR2: MNHEY and SVGEGT. The CDR3 spells CASSYRLTDSGLAGWETQYF.

The genes are TRBV12-3 or TRBV12-4 and TRBJ2-1; lacking DNA, the TRBD1 call made by TCRdb goes unchecked. The CDR3 contains 12 residues. CDR3 sequence reads: CASSPDREVQFF.

V usage is TRBV4-1 and J usage is TRBJ2-7; TCRdb's D call, TRBD1, is unchecked because there is no DNA. Germline values: CDR1 MGHRA, CDR2 YSYEKL. The CDR3 covers 16 residues. The CDR3: CASSQDPRQGASEQYF.

The CDR3 region is CASSPTHTGSNEQFF. The rearrangement links TRBV13 to TRBJ2-1. Per the germline V gene, CDR1 is PRHDT and CDR2 is FYEKMQ (reference sequence). The CDR3 sequence is 15 residues long.